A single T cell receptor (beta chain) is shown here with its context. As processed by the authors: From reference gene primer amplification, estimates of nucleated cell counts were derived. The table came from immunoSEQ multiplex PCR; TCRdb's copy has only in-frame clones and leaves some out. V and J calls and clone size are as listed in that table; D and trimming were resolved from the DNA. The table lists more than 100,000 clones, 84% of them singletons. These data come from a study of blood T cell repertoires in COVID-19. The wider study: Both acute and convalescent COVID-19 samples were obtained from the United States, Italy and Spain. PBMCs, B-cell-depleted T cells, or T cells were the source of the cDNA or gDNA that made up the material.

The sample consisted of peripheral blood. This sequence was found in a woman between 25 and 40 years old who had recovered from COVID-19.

This CDR3 is CASSLHGDRGRVAEAFF. For the CDR3, the DNA is TGTGCCAGCAGCCTACACGGGGACAGGGGTCGGGTGGCTGAAGCTTTCTTT. The chain is built from TRBV13 and TRBJ1-1; 10 bases agree with TRBD1. The CDR3 has 17 residues. CDR1 and CDR2 from the germline V gene are PRHDT and FYEKMQ (reference sequence). V lost 5 bases and J lost 6; bases outside the gene matches: 15.